This T cell receptor beta chain was recorded in a study of T cells in Graves' hyperthyroidism and ophthalmopathy. The CDR3 regions of TCR beta were amplified from RNA transcripts. First-round RT-PCR of the TCR CDR3 relied on the HTBI primer set. One entry per CDR3 protein, called by TCRdb with MiXCR from the multiplex PCR reads. The sample shows a few hundred thousand distinct CDR3 sequences, more than 15% of them seen only once. Sequencing was performed on blood. The clonotype comes from a woman aged 40 to 50 with Graves' ophthalmopathy.

CDR3 sequence reads: CSAISGPSYEQYF. As DNA, the CDR3 is TGCAGTGCAATTAGCGGGCCCTCCTACGAGCAGTACTTC. The chain is built from TRBV20-1 and TRBJ2-7; 7 bases fit TRBD2. Per the germline V gene, CDR1 is DFQATT and CDR2 is SNEGSKA (reference sequence). The J segment lost 0 bases and the V segment lost 6 bases, leaving 5 bases of the junction unmatched. This CDR3 region has 13 residues.